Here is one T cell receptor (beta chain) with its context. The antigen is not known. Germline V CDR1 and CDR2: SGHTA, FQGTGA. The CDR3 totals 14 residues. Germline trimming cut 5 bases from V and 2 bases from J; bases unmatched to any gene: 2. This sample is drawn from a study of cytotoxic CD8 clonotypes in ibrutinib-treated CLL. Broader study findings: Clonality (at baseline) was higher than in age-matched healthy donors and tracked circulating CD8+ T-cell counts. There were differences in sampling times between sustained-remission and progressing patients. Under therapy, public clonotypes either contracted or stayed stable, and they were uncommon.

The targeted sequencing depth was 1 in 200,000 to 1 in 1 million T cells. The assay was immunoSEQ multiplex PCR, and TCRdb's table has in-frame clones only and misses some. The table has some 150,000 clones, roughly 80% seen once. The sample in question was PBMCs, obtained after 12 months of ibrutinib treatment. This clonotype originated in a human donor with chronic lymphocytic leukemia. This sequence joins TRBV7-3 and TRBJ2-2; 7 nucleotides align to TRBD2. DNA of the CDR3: TGTGCCAGCAGCCGGGACTACAACACCGGGGAGCTGTTTTTT. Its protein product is CASSRDYNTGELFF.